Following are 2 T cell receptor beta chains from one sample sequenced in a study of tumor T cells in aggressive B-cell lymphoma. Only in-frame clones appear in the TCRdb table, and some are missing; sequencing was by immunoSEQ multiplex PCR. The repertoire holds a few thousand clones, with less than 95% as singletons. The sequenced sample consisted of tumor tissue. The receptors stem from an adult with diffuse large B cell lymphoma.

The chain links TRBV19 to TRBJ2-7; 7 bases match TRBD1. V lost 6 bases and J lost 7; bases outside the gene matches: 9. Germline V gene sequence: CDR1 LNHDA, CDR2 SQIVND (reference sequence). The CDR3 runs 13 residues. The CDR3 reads CASSPDRVQEQYF. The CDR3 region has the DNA TGTGCCAGTAGCCCCGACAGGGTGCAAGAGCAGTACTTC.

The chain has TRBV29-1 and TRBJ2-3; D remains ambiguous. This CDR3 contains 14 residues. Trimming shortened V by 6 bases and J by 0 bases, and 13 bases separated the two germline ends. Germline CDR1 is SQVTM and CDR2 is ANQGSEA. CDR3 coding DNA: TGCAGCGTCGATGGGCGTTTGAGCACAGATACGCAGTATTTT. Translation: CSVDGRLSTDTQYF.